This is a list of T cell receptor beta chains from one sample in a study of blood T cell repertoires in COVID-19. The data were produced by immunoSEQ multiplex PCR, yet TCRdb's version contains in-frame clones alone and is incomplete. Altogether some 48,000 clones are present, 70% to 85% being singletons, with the ten largest covering 5.8%. The sample taken for sequencing was PBMCs or T cells enriched from blood (not recorded which). Receptor source: a woman aged 45-65 years with acute COVID-19. Each CDR3 is given with its conserved first and last residue. The order of the fields is D gene, J gene, clone size, V gene, CDR3 protein, CDR3 DNA. D genes are given only for firm matches. Clone size is stated in some rows and not others, as once, few, many or a class when expanded.

NA TRBJ2-7 NA TRBV5-1 CASSFQAGYEQYF TGCGCCAGCAGCTTCCAGGCGGGCTACGAGCAGTACTTC
NA TRBJ1-1 NA TRBV6-5 CASSYSKEGNTEAFF TGTGCCAGCAGTTACTCGAAAGAGGGGAACACTGAAGCTTTCTTT
NA TRBJ2-5 NA TRBV2 CASSTPPQYF TGTGCCAGCAGTACTCCCCCCCAGTACTTC
NA TRBJ2-7 NA TRBV5-6 CASSLGEQQYF TGTGCCAGCAGCTTGGGAGAGCAGCAGTACTTC
NA TRBJ1-2 NA TRBV3-1/TRBV3-2 CASGRGFYGYTF TGTGCCAGCGGGAGGGGGTTCTATGGCTACACCTTC
TRBD2 TRBJ2-2 NA TRBV5-6 CASSPGGVGELFF TGTGCCAGCAGCCCTGGGGGGGTCGGGGAGCTGTTTTTT
NA TRBJ1-1 NA TRBV2 CASSPNTEAFF TGTGCCAGCAGCCCAAACACTGAAGCTTTCTTT
TRBD2 TRBJ2-7 NA TRBV6-4 CASSDSIPLTSGGDPSWEQYF TGTGCCAGCAGTGACTCGATCCCCCTGACTAGCGGGGGGGACCCCTCGTGGGAGCAGTACTTC
NA TRBJ1-2 few TRBV16 CASSLSNYGYTF TGTGCCAGCAGCCTATCTAACTATGGCTACACCTTC
NA TRBJ1-2 once TRBV4-1 CASSQGWDPGGYYGYTF TGCGCCAGCAGCCAAGGATGGGACCCCGGGGGGTACTATGGCTACACCTTC